Below, 18 T cell receptor beta chains from the same sample are listed, as sequenced in a study of T-cell reconstitution after alpha-beta-depleted transplantation in children. For TCRbeta, the library was prepared with unique molecular identifiers. TCRdb independently ran MiXCR on the PCR reads; one entry per CDR3 protein. The sample carries about 1,000,000 distinct CDR3 sequences, about 29% recorded once. This specimen was PBMCs, mostly from graft donor cells, taken 360 days after TCRalphabeta/CD19-depleted stem cell transplant. The receptors originated from a boy younger than two who had a stem cell transplant for SCID, so the T cells may come from the graft donor.

A few counts support this clonotype. The chain carries TRBV28 and TRBJ2-7; TRBD2 matches 7 bases. The germline V gene has CDR1 MDHEN and CDR2 SYDVKM. The CDR3 extends over 13 amino acids. V lost 3 bases and J lost 3; bases outside the gene matches: 2. The CDR3 DNA sequence: TGTGCCAGCAGTTTCAGGGACTACTACGAGCAGTACTTC. Protein: CASSFRDYYEQYF.

This chain uses TRBV12-3 or TRBV12-4 with TRBJ2-2; TRBD2 matches 10 bases. J was trimmed by 3 bases and V by 6 bases; bases with no gene match: 4. The CDR3 is 15 residues long. CDR3 nucleotide sequence: TGTGCCAGCAGCCATCTAGCGGGGGACACCGGGGAGCTGTTTTTT. Protein: CASSHLAGDTGELFF.

This clonotype was seen at least ten times. The chain has TRBV7-9 and TRBJ2-5; tentative D call: TRBD2 (7 bases). The CDR3 length is 14 residues. Trimming removed 3 bases at V and 3 bases at J, with 11 bases between. The germline V gene encodes CDR1 SEHNR and CDR2 FQNEAQ (reference sequence). The CDR3 spells CASSFGGLEETQYF. CDR3 bases: TGTGCCAGCAGCTTCGGGGGGCTGGAAGAGACCCAGTACTTC.

The rearrangement links TRBV20-1 to TRBJ2-3, with 9 bases that match TRBD1. The CDR3 covers 14 residues. The germline CDR1 and CDR2 sequences are DFQATT and SNEGSKA (reference sequence). J lost 4 bases, V lost 3 bases, and 5 bases had no gene match. The CDR3, as DNA: TGCAGTGCTAGGCTGACAGGGGGGGCAGATACGCAGTATTTT. This codes for CSARLTGGADTQYF.

The genes are TRBV20-1 and TRBJ2-3, with 11 bases fitting TRBD1. Germline CDR1 is DFQATT and CDR2 is SNEGSKA (reference sequence). This CDR3 is built from 15 residues. The ends lost 0 bases at V and 9 bases at J; junction bases unmatched: 8. CDR3 sequence reads: CSARDLDRGRATQYF. The CDR3 nucleotides read TGCAGTGCTAGAGATCTGGACAGGGGGCGAGCAACGCAGTATTTT.

The chain carries TRBV20-1 and TRBJ2-3; tentative D call: TRBD2 (7 bases). The CDR3 extends over 14 amino acids. Germline V gene lookup returns CDR1 DFQATT and CDR2 SNEGSKA (reference sequence). The ends were cut back, 4 bases at V and 2 bases at J, with 13 bases in the middle. CDR3 amino acids: CSAKEGGFTDTQYF. The DNA for the CDR3 is TGCAGTGCTAAGGAGGGGGGGTTCACAGATACGCAGTATTTT.

This clonotype was counted between two and nine times. The chain uses TRBV20-1 and TRBJ2-7; 11 bases align to TRBD2. The CDR3 is 13 residues long. The V segment lost 6 bases and the J segment 7 bases; nucleotides outside the gene matches: 8. Germline values: CDR1 DFQATT, CDR2 SNEGSKA (reference sequence). CDR3: CSARTSGPLEQYF. CDR3 bases: TGCAGTGCCCGGACTAGCGGGCCTCTAGAGCAGTACTTC.

The V gene is TRBV7-6, the J gene TRBJ2-1; a weak D match, TRBD1 (6 bases). Trimming pared 2 bases from V and 3 bases from J, leaving 11 bases between. The CDR3 totals 15 residues. The V gene's germline CDR1 is SGHVS and CDR2 FNYEAQ. This chain's CDR3 is CASSLRDNSYNEQFF. CDR3 DNA sequence: TGTGCCAGCAGCTTAAGGGACAATAGCTACAATGAGCAGTTCTTC.

The table lists this clonotype with a few counts. J is TRBJ2-7 and V is TRBV10-3; 7 nucleotides align to TRBD2. Germline CDR1 is ENHRY and CDR2 is SYGVKD. The CDR3 runs 13 residues. Germline trimming cut 10 bases from V and 2 bases from J; bases unmatched to any gene: 8. Written as DNA, the CDR3 is TGTGCCACCGTCAAAGCGGGACCCTACGAGCAGTACTTC. It translates to CATVKAGPYEQYF.

This clonotype was counted a single time. The chain has TRBV29-1 and TRBJ2-7, with D perhaps given as TRBD1 or TRBD2 (6 bases each). CDR1 and CDR2 (germline): SQVTM, ANQGSEA. The CDR3 is 13 residues long. The V and J ends lost 6 bases and 9 bases respectively, with 21 bases between them. As DNA, the CDR3 is TGCAGCGTGAAGGCAGCAGGGGCCGGGGGGCAGTACTTC. Encoded protein: CSVKAAGAGGQYF.

V and J are TRBV12-3 or TRBV12-4 and TRBJ2-7; no clear D gene. V dropped 4 bases and J dropped 3 bases, with 10 bases sitting between them. This CDR3 contains 13 residues. CDR3 coding DNA: TGTGCCAGCAGTTCCAAATGGGACTACGAGCAGTACTTC. It specifies CASSSKWDYEQYF.

The sample holds a few counts of this clonotype. The gene calls are TRBV4-1 and TRBJ1-4, with a tentative D call TRBD1 (5 bases). The CDR3 loop spans 15 amino acids. Germline V gene sequence: CDR1 MGHRA, CDR2 YSYEKL. The V end lost 0 bases, the J end lost 11 bases, and 16 bases lay between the germline ends. The CDR3 nucleotides are TGCGCCAGCAGCCAAGATGAGGGGAGAACGGGCAAACTGTTTTTT. This translates into CASSQDEGRTGKLFF.

The CDR3 region has the DNA TGTGCCACCAGCAGAGATCGACGGGGGGAAGGCACAGATACGCAGTATTTT. It specifies CATSRDRRGEGTDTQYF. This sequence joins TRBV15 and TRBJ2-3; the match to TRBD2 covers 7 bases. Germline lookup yields CDR1 LNHNV and CDR2 YYDKDF (reference sequence). Trimming took 0 bases from V and 1 from J; bases not matched to a gene: 7. This CDR3 region has 17 residues.

Here the CDR3 reads CASSQDGPSGEYNEQFF. DNA for the CDR3: TGTGCCAGCAGCCAAGATGGGCCTAGCGGGGAGTACAATGAGCAGTTCTTC. This chain links TRBV4-2 with TRBJ2-1; TRBD2 matches 9 bases. The CDR3 is made up of 17 amino acids. After removal of 0 bases from V and 4 bases from J, the junction contained 7 bases not matched to a gene. Germline V gene lookup returns CDR1 LGHNA and CDR2 YNFKEQ.

The chain carries TRBV5-1 and TRBJ2-1; the D is unclear. V lost 4 bases, J lost 5 bases, and 10 bases lay in between. CDR1 is SGHRS and CDR2 is YFSETQ in the germline V gene. The CDR3 is 13 residues long. The CDR3 region is CASSPASHNEQFF. In DNA form, the CDR3 reads TGCGCCAGCAGCCCCGCGTCCCACAATGAGCAGTTCTTC.

The genes are TRBV15 and TRBJ2-3; D possibly corresponds to TRBD2 (6 bases). CDR1 and CDR2 from the germline V gene are LNHNV and YYDKDF (reference sequence). Trimming pared 5 bases from V and 10 bases from J, leaving 16 bases between. This CDR3 is 13 amino acids long. Here the CDR3 reads CATSPAWGDAQYF. The CDR3 DNA follows: TGTGCCACCAGCCCTGCTTGGGGGGACGCGCAGTATTTT.

The chain links TRBV4-1 to TRBJ2-2, with D possibly matching TRBD2 (6 bases). V lost 4 bases and J 0 bases, leaving 15 bases between the germline ends. Germline loops: CDR1 MGHRA, CDR2 YSYEKL. The length of the CDR3 is 17 residues. In nucleotides, the CDR3 is TGCGCCAGCAGCCCACAAGGGTCGGGGGCGAACACCGGGGAGCTGTTTTTT. Translated, it gives CASSPQGSGANTGELFF.

The chain combines TRBV5-1 with TRBJ2-2, with D possibly called TRBD1 or TRBD2 (5 bases each). This CDR3 spans 14 amino acids. Deletions cut 5 bases from V and 6 bases from J, with 14 bases between. Germline V gene lookup returns CDR1 SGHRS and CDR2 YFSETQ. The CDR3 protein is CASRFRDPAGELFF. CDR3 DNA: TGCGCCAGCAGGTTCCGGGACCCCGCCGGGGAGCTGTTTTTT.